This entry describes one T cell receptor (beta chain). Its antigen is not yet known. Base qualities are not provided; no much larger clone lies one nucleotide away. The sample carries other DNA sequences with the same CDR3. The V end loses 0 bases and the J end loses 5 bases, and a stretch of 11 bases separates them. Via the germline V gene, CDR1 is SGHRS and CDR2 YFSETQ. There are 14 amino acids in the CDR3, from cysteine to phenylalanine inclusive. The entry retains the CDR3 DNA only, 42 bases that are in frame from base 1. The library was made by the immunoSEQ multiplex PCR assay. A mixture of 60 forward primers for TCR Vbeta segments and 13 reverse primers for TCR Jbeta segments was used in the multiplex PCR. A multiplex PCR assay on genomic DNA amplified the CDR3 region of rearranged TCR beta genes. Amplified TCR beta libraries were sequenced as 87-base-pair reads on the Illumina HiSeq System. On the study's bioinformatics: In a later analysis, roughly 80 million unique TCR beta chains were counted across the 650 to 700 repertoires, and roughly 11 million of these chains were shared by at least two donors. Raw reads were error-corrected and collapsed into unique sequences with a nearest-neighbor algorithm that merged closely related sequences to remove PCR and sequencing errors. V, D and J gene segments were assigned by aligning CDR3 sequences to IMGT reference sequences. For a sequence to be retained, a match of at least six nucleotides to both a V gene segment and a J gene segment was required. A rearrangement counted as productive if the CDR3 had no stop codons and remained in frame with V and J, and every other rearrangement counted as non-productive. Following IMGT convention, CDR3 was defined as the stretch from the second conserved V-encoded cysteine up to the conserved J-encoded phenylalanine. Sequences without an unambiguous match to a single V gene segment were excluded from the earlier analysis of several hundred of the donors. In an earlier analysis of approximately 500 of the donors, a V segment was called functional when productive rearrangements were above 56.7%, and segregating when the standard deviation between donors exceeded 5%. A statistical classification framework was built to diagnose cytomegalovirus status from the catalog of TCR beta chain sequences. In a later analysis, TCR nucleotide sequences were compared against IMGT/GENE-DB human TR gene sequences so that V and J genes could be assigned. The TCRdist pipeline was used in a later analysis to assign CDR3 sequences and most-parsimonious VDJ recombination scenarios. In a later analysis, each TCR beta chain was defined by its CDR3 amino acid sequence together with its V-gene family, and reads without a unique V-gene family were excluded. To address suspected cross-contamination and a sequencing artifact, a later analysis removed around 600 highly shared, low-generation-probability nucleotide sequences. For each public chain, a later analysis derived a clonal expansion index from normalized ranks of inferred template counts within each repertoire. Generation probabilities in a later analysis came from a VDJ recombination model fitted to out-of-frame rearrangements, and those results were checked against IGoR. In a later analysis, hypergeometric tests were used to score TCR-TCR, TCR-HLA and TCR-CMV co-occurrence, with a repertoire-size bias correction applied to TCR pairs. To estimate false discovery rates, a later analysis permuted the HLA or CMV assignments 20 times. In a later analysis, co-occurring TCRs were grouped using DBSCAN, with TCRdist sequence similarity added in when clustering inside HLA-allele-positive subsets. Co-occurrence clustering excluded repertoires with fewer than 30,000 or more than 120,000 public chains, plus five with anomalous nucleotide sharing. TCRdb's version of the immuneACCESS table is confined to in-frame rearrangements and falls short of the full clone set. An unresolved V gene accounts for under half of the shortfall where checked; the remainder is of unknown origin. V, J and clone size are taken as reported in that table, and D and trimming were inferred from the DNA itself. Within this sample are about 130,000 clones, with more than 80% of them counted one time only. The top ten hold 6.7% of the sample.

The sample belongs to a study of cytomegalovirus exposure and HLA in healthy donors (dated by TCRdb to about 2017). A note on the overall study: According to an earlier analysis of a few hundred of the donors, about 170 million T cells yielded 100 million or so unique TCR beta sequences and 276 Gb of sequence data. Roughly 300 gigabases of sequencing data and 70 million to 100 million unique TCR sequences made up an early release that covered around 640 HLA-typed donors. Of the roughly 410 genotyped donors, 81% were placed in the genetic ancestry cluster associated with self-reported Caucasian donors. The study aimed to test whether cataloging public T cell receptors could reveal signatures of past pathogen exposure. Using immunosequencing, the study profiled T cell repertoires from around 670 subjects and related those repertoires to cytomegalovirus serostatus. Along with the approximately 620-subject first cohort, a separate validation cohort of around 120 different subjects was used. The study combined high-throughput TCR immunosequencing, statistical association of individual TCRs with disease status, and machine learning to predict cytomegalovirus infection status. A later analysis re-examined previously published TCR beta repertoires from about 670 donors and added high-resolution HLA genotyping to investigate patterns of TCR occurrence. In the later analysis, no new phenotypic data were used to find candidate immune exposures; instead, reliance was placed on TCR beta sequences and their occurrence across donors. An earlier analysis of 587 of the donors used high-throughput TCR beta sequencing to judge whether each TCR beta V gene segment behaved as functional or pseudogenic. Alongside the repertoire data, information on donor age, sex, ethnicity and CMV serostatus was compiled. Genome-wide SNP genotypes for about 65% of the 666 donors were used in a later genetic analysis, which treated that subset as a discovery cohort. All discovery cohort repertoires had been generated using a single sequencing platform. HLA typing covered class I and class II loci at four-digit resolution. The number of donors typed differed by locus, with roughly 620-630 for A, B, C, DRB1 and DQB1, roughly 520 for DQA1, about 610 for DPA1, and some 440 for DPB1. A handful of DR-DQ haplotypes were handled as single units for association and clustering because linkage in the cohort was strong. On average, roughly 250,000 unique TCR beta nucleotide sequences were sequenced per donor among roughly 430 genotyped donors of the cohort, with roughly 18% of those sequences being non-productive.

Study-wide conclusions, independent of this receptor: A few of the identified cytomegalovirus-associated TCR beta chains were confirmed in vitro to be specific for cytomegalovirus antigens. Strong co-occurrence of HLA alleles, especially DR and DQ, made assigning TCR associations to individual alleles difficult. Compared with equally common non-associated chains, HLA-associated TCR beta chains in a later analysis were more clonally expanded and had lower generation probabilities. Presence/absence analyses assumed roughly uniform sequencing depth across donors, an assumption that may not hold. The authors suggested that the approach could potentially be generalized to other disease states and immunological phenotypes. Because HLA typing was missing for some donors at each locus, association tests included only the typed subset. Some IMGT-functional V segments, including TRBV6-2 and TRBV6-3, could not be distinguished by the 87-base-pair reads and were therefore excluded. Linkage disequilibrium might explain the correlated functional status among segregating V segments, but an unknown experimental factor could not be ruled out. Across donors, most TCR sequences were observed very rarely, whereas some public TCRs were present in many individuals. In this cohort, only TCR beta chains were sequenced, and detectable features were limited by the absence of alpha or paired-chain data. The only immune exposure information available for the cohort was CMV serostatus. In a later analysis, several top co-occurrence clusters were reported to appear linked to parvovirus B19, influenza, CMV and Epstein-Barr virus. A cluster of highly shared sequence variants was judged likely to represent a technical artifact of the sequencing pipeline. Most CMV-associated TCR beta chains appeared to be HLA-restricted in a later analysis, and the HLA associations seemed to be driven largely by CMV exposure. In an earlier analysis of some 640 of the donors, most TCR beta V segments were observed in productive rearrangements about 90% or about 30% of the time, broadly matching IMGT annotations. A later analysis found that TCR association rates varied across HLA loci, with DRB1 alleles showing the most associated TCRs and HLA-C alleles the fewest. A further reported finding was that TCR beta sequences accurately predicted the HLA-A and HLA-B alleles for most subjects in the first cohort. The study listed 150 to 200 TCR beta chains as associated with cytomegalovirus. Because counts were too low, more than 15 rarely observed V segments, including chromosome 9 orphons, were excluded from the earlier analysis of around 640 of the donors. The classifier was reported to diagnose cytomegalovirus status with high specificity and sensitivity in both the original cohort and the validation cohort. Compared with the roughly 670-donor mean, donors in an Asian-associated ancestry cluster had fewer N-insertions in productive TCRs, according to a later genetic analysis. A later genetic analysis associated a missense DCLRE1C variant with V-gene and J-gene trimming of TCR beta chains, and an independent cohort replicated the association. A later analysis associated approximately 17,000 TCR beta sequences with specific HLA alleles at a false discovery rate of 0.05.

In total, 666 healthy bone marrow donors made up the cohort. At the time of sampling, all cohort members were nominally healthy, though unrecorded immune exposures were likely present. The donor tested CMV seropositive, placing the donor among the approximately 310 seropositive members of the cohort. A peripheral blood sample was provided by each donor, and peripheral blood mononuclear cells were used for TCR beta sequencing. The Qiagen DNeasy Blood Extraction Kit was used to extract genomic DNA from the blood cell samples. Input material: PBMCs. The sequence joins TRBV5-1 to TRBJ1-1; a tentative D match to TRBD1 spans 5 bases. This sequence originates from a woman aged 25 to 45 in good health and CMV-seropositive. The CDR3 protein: CASSLGWGDTEAFF. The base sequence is TGCGCCAGCAGCTTGGGGTGGGGGGATACTGAAGCTTTCTTT.